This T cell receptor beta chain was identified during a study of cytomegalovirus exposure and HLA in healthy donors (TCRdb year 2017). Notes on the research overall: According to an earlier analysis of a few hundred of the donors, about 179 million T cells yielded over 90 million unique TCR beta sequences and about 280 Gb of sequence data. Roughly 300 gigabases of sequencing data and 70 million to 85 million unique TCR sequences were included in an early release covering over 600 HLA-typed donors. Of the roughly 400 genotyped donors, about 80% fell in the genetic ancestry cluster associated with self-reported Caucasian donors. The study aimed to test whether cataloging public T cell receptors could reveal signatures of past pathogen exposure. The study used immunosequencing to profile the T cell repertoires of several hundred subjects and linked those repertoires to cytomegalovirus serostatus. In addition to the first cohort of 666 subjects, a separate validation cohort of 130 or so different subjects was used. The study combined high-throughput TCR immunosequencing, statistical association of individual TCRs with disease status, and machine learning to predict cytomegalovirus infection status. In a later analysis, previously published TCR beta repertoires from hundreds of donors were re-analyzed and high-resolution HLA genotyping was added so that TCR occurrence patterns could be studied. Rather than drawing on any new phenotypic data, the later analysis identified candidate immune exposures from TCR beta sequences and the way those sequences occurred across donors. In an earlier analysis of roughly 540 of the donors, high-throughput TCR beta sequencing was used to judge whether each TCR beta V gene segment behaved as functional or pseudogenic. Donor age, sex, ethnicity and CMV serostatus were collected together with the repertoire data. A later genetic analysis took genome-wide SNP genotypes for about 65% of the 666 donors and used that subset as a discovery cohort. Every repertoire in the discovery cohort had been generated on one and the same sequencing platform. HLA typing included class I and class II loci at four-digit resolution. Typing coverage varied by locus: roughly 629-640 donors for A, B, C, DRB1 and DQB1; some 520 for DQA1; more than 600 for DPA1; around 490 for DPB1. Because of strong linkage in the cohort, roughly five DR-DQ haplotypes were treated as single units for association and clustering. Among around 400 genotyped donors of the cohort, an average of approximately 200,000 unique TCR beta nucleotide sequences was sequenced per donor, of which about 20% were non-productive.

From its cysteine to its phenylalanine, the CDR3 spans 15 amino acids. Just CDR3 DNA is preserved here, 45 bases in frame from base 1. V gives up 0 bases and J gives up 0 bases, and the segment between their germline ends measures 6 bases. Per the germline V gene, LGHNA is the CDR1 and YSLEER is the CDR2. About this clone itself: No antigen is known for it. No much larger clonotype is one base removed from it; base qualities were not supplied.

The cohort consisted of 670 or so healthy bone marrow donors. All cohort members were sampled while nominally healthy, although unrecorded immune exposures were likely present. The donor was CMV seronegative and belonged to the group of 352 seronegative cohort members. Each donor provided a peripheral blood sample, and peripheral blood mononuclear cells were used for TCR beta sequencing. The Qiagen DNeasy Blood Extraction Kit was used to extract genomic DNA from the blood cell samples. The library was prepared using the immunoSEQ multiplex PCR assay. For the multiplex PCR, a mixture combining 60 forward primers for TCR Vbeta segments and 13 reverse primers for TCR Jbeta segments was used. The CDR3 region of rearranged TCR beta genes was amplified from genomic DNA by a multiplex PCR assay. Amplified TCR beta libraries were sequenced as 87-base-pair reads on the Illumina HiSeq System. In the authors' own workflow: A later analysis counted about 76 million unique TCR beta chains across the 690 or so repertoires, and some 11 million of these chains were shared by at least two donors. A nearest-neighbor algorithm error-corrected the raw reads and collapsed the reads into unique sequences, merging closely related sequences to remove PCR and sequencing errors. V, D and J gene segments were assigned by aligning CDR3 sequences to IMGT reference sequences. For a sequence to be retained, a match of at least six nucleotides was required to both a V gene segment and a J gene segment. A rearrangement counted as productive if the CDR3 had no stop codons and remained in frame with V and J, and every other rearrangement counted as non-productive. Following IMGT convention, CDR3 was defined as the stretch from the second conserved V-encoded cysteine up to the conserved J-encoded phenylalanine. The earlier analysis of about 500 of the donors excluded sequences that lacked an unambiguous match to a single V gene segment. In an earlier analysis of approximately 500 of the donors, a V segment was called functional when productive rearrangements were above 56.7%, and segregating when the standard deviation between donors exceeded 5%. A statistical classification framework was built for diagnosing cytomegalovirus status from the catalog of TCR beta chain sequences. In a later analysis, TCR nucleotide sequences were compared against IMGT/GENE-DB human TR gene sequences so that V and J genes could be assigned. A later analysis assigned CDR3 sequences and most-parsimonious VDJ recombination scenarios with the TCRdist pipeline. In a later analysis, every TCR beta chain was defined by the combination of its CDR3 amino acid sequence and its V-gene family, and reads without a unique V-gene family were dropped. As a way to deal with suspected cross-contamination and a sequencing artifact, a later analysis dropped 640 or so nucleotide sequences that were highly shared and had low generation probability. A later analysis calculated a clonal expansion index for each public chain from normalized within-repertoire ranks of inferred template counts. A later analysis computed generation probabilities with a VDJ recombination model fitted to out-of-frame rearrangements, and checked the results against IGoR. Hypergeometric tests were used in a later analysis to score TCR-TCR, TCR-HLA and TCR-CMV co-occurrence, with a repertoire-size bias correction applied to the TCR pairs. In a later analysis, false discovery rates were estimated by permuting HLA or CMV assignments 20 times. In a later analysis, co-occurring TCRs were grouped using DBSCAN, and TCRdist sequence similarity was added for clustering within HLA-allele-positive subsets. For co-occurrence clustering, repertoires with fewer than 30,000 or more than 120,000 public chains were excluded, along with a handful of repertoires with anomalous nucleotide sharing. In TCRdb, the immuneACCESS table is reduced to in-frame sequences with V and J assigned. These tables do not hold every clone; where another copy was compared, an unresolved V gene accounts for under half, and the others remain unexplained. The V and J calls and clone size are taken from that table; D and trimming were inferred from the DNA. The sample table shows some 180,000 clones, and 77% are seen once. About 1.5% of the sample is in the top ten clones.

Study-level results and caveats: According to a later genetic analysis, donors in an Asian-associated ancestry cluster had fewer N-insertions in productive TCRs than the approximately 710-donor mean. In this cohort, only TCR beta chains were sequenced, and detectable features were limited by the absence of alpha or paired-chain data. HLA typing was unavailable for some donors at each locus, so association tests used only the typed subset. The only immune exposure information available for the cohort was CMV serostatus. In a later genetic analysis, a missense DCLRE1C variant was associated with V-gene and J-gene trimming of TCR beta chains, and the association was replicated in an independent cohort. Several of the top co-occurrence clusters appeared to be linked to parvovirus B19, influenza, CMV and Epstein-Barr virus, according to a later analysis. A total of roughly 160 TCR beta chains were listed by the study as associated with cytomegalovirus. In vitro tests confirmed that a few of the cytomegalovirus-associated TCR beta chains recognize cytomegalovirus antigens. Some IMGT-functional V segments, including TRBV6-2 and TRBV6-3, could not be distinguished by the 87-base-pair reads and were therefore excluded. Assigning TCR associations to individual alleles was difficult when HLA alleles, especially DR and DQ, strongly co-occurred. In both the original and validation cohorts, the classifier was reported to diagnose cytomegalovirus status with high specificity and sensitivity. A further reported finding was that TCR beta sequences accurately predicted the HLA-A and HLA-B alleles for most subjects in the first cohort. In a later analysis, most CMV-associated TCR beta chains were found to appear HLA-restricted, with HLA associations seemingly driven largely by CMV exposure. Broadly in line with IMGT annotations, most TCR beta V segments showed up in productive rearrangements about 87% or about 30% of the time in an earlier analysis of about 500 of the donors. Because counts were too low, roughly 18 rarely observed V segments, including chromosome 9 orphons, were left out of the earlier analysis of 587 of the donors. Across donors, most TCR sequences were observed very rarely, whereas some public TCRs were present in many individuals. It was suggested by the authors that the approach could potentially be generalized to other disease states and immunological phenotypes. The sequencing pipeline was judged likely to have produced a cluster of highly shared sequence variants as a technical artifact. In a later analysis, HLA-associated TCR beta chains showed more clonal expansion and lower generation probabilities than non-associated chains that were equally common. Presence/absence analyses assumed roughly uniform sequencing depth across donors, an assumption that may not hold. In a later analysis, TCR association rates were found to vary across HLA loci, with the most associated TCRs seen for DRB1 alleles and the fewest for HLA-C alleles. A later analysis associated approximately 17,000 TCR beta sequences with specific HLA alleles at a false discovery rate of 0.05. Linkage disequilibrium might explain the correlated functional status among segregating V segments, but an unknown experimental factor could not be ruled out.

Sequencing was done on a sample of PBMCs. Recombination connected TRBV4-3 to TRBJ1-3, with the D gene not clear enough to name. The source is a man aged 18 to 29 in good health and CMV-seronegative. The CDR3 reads CASSQDLLSGNTIYF. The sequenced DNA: TGCGCCAGCAGCCAAGACCTCCTCTCTGGAAACACCATATATTTT.